The source of this T cell receptor beta chain is a study of shared clonotypes between healthy human individuals. Into CD45RA+ naive and CD45RA-negative memory subsets, the CD4+ cells were split. On sorted subsets, replicate PCRs used 200 to 250 ng DNA, or 30,000 or so T cell genomes. The method was immunoSEQ multiplex PCR; TCRdb's version includes in-frame clones alone and lacks a portion of them. The top ten hold around 0.45% of the sample, which has approximately 1.5 million clones, 95% to 99% seen once. In germline, CDR1 is MDHEN, CDR2 SYDVKM. J was trimmed by 3 bases and V by 7 bases; bases with no gene match: 15. The CDR3 is made up of 17 amino acids.

This receptor was obtained from a man aged 25-40 years in good health. The chain joins TRBV28 to TRBJ2-7, with 10 positions matching TRBD1. What was sequenced was naive CD4+ T cells sorted from blood. Subset defined: CD45RA+ positively selected. The CDR3 DNA reads TGTGCCAGCACCTCGATCGGGCGGGACAGGGGAGTCTACGAGCAGTACTTC. It codes for CASTSIGRDRGVYEQYF.